The 26 T cell receptor beta chains below were found in one sample sequenced in a study of tumor and adjacent non-tumor tissue in lung cancer. This sample's RNA came from whole unsorted tissue. Distant lung tissue was collected more than 3 cm away from the tumor edge. Three rounds of nested PCR, following a modified ARM-PCR protocol, produced the TCRbeta library. TCRdb used MiXCR to reprocess the multiplex PCR reads, holding one entry per CDR3 protein. Here the sample spans about 80,000 distinct CDR3 sequences, roughly 80% being singletons. The material sequenced was distant non-tumor lung tissue. The receptor source for this set is a man aged 60 to 75 with non-small cell lung cancer.

A note on this clonotype: Relative to the germline gene, one junction end is altered; a read error may explain this. The gene calls are TRBV6-1 and TRBJ2-4; D gene uncertain. CDR1 is MNHNS and CDR2 is SASEGT in the germline V gene. This CDR3 has 15 amino acids. CDR3 sequence (DNA): TGTGCCACCACGATCGGTACCCAAGCCAATAACATTCAGTACTTC. Translation: CATTIGTQANNIQYF.

As to this clonotype: This sequence may be a read error, since a much larger clone differs from it by one base. The V and J genes are TRBV5-1 and TRBJ2-2, with a weak D call TRBD2 (5 bases). CDR1 and CDR2 from the germline V gene are SGHRS and YFSETQ. This CDR3 is built from 13 residues. CDR3 in DNA: TGCGCCTCCGGAGACGCGAACACCGGGGAGCTGTCTTTT. It codes for CASGDANTGELSF.

This clonotype has a single count. One junction end does not reproduce the germline sequence, and a read error may be involved. The V call is TRBV11-1, the J call TRBJ2-1, with TRBD2 matching 11 bases. Germline V lookup: CDR1 SGHAT, CDR2 FQDESV (reference sequence). The CDR3 consists of 17 residues. CDR3 nucleotides: TGTGTCAGCAGCTTATTTCGGCTAGCGGGAGGTAACAATGAGCAGTTCTTC. Translated, it gives CVSSLFRLAGGNNEQFF.

Details on this clonotype: The junction does not match germline at one end; this may be a read error. This sequence joins TRBV10-2 and TRBJ2-7; no clear D. From germline, CDR1 is WSHSY and CDR2 SAAADI. The CDR3 sequence is 14 residues long. The CDR3 sequence: CVSSETEVTYEKYF. As DNA, the CDR3 is TGCGTCAGCAGTGAGACCGAGGTAACCTACGAGAAGTACTTC.

This chain joins TRBV4-2 and TRBJ2-2; maybe TRBD2 (5 bases). Germline V gene data show CDR1 as LGHNA and CDR2 as YNFKEQ. CDR3 length equals 16 residues. V was clipped by 0 bases and J by 4 bases, with 12 bases between them. CDR3 sequence reads: CASSQDLRAGTGELFF. In nucleotides, the CDR3 is TGTGCCAGCAGCCAAGATCTGAGGGCCGGCACCGGGGAGCTGTTTTTT.

The chain has TRBV6-6 and TRBJ1-1; no reliable D call. Germline lookup yields CDR1 MNHNY and CDR2 SVGAGI (reference sequence). This CDR3 comprises 13 residues. V dropped 9 bases and J dropped 8 bases, with 19 bases sitting between them. CDR3 sequence reads: CASGYVLETEAFF. The CDR3 DNA follows: TGTGCCAGTGGTTACGTCCTAGAGACCGAAGCTTTCTTT.

As to this clonotype: Without the conserved terminal phenylalanine or tryptophan, this CDR3 likely stems from a read error. The genes are TRBV11-3 and TRBJ2-7; TRBD1 agrees at 10 bases. The CDR3 is made up of 15 amino acids. Germline CDR1 SGHNT, CDR2 YENEEA. As DNA, the CDR3 is TGTGTTAGCAGCTCCCGACAGGGGGCTGGGTACGAGCAGTACTTG. Amino acids: CVSSSRQGAGYEQYL.

Regarding this clonotype: It is unclear where the CDR3 begins or ends on the DNA, so no DNA is shown, and the CDR3 is as TCRdb lists it. This chain joins TRBV6-6 and TRBJ2-1; the table's D gene call, TRBD1, was not cross checked with the DNA. Germline loops: CDR1 MNHNY, CDR2 SVGAGI (reference sequence). Counting both end residues, the CDR3 totals 15 amino acids. CDR3 region: CASSWGAGAHNEQSF.

In its sample, this clonotype was seen once. This chain joins TRBV11-2 and TRBJ2-3, with TRBD2 matching over 8 bases. The V and J ends lost 11 bases and 1 base, in that order; junction bases with no gene match: 23. This CDR3 is built from 19 residues. CDR1 is SGHAT and CDR2 is FQNNGV in the germline V gene. The chain's CDR3 is CAGIDSGTRGVRGTDTQYF. As DNA, the CDR3 is TGTGCCGGCATCGACAGCGGGACTAGGGGCGTTAGGGGCACAGATACGCAGTATTTT.

Comments on this clonotype: One end of the junction does not line up with germline, which may come from a read error. This chain joins TRBV4-2 and TRBJ2-3, with 8 bases aligning to TRBD2. This CDR3 is built from 15 residues. Germline CDR1 and CDR2: LGHNA and YNFKEQ. This chain's CDR3 is CASSPTSVMADTQYF. DNA for the CDR3: TGTGCCAGTAGCCCGACTAGCGTGATGGCAGATACGCAGTATTTT.

V usage is TRBV10-2 and J usage is TRBJ2-7; no clear D gene. The CDR3 is made up of 12 amino acids. In germline, CDR1 is WSHSY, CDR2 SAAADI. Trimming took off 3 bases at V and 11 bases at J, with 14 bases between the two ends. CDR3: CASSDPDMPKYF. CDR3 DNA sequence: TGCGCCAGCAGTGACCCTGATATGCCGAAGTACTTC.

About this clonotype itself: Since no conserved phenylalanine or tryptophan closes the CDR3, a read error is the likely cause. Because the CDR3's place on the DNA is in doubt, the DNA is left out and the CDR3 is given as listed by TCRdb. The chain carries TRBV20-1 and TRBJ2-1; the table's D call TRBD2 went unverified against the DNA. CDR1 and CDR2 from the germline V gene are DFQATT and SNEGSKA (reference sequence). Inclusive of both ends, the CDR3 amounts to 18 amino acids. The CDR3 is CSATAGGITKNEYDEQLL.

Comments on this clonotype: Germline is not matched at one junction end, which may reflect a read error. The rearrangement joins TRBV12-3 or TRBV12-4 to TRBJ2-6; either TRBD1 or TRBD2 may supply D (5 bases each). The CDR3 spans 15 residues. The CDR3 nucleotides are TGTGCCAGCATCCAGGGACGATCTGGGACCAACGTCTTGACTTTC. This codes for CASIQGRSGTNVLTF.

This clonotype was counted a single time. This CDR3 fails to terminate in the conserved phenylalanine or tryptophan, so it likely reflects a read error. The V and J genes are TRBV11-2 and TRBJ2-6; the D call may be TRBD1 or TRBD2 (5 bases each). Germline V lookup: CDR1 SGHAT, CDR2 FQNNGV. This CDR3 comprises 14 residues. The CDR3: CTSTPISGTNVLTS. CDR3 nucleotide sequence: TGTACCAGCACTCCTATCTCTGGGACCAATGTCCTGACTTCC.

This chain uses TRBV6-6 with TRBJ2-3; 8 nucleotides line up with TRBD2. From germline, CDR1 is MNHNY and CDR2 SVGAGI (reference sequence). The CDR3 runs 19 residues. V lost 4 bases, J lost 3 bases, and 18 bases stayed unmatched. The CDR3 sequence: CASSSLTSGGIQGTDTQYF. The DNA for the CDR3 is TGTGCCAGCAGTTCGCTTACTAGCGGTGGGATTCAGGGTACAGATACGCAGTATTTT.

Comments on this clonotype: It is likely a read error, because the conserved phenylalanine at the end of the CDR3 is missing. The DNA is left out, because the CDR3 cannot be placed on it with certainty; the CDR3 is given as TCRdb lists it. This rearrangement joins TRBV20-1 to TRBJ2-7; TRBD2 is taken as the D call from the table, unchecked against the DNA. Per germline, CDR1 DFQATT and CDR2 SNEGSKA (reference sequence). The CDR3 comprises 15 residues, both ends counted. The CDR3 reads CSARGGSGLLGEQHL.

This clonotype was counted a few times. At one end, the junction sequence differs from germline, possibly due to a read error. The J gene is TRBJ1-1, the V gene TRBV4-2; a possible D gene is TRBD1 (6 bases). CDR1 and CDR2 (germline): LGHNA, YNFKEQ. The CDR3 loop spans 16 amino acids. CDR3 sequence reads: CASSQVGQLENTEAIF. The CDR3 DNA sequence: TGTGCCAGTAGCCAAGTTGGACAGCTTGAGAACACTGAAGCCATCTTT.

This sequence joins TRBV20-1 and TRBJ2-4; no clear D. V lost 1 base and J lost 1, with 23 bases in between. Germline V CDR1 and CDR2: DFQATT, SNEGSKA (reference sequence). This CDR3 region has 19 residues. CDR3 in DNA: TGCAGTGCTAGAGCCGTCAACCGGGCCCTAGAGGTGGCCAAAAACATTCAGTACTTC. It specifies CSARAVNRALEVAKNIQYF.

The rearrangement uses TRBV20-1 and TRBJ2-5; D not resolved. CDR3 length equals 10 residues. Germline CDR1 DFQATT, CDR2 SNEGSKA (reference sequence). Trimming shortened V by 7 bases and J by 5 bases, and 8 bases separated the two germline ends. CDR3 loop: CSVSSETQYF. The CDR3 DNA reads as TGCAGTGTTAGTTCGGAGACCCAGTACTTC.

Notes on this clonotype: One end of the junction does not line up with germline, which may come from a read error. J is TRBJ2-6 and V is TRBV11-2, with TRBD1 identical over 7 bases. CDR3 length: 19 amino acids. Germline values: CDR1 SGHAT, CDR2 FQNNGV. In DNA form, the CDR3 reads TGTGGCATCATCTTAGTTCCAAAGGACAGGCCCTCTGGGGTCAACGTCCTGACTTTC. Amino acid sequence: CGIILVPKDRPSGVNVLTF.

The V gene is TRBV24-1, the J gene TRBJ1-5; D is ambiguous. V was cut by 8 bases and J by 4 bases, with 14 bases left in between. The CDR3 runs to 14 residues. Germline-derived CDR1 and CDR2 are KGHDR and SFDVKD. The CDR3 spells CATNEGSSNQPQHF. The DNA of the CDR3 is TGTGCCACCAATGAAGGTTCTAGTAATCAGCCCCAGCATTTT.

The chain couples TRBV20-1 to TRBJ2-7; 12 nucleotides agree with TRBD2. CDR3 length: 15 amino acids. J was trimmed by 9 bases and V by 7 bases; bases with no gene match: 16. Per germline, CDR1 DFQATT and CDR2 SNEGSKA (reference sequence). The CDR3 nucleotides are TGCAGTGTTTCCACCACTAGCGGGAGGTCCTCCGGGCAGTACTTC. It codes for CSVSTTSGRSSGQYF.

This clonotype was seen once. A much larger clonotype is one base distant, so this may be a read error. V usage is TRBV12-3 or TRBV12-4 and J usage is TRBJ2-1; 12 bases align to TRBD2. The CDR3 sequence is 14 residues long. With 6 bases clipped from V and 6 bases from J, the junction kept 3 bases outside the gene matches. The CDR3 nucleotides read TGTGCCAGCAGCGGACTAGCGGGAATCAATGAGCAGTTCTTC. This translates into CASSGLAGINEQFF.

Comments on this clonotype: One end of the junction does not line up with germline, which may come from a read error. The chain links TRBV6-6 to TRBJ1-2; a weak D match, TRBD1 (5 bases). This CDR3 spans 13 amino acids. Germline V gene lookup returns CDR1 MNHNY and CDR2 SVGAGI (reference sequence). The CDR3 nucleotides read TGTGCCAGCAGTTACCAGTGGGACTATGGCTACATCTTC. Translating gives CASSYQWDYGYIF.

Concerning this clonotype: The germline gene is not matched at one end of the junction; a read error may be the cause. The V gene is TRBV4-1, the J gene TRBJ1-2, with D possibly being TRBD1 (5 bases). CDR3 length: 15 residues. From germline, CDR1 is MGHRA and CDR2 YSYEKL. The CDR3 reads CVSSQGRGPNCGYTF. The DNA for the CDR3 is TGCGTCAGCAGCCAAGGTCGGGGACCTAACTGTGGCTACACCTTC.

Comments on this clonotype: Lacking the conserved final phenylalanine or tryptophan, this CDR3 likely reflects a read error. The chain has TRBV4-3 and TRBJ1-1; D call uncertain. CDR1 is LGHNA and CDR2 is YSLEER in the germline V gene. CDR3 size: 17 residues. This chain's CDR3 is CACSQDVPGSSTTEAFC. DNA of the CDR3: TGCGCCTGCAGCCAAGACGTTCCGGGCAGTTCGACCACTGAAGCTTTCTGT.